Listed here are 2 T cell receptor beta chains from one sample, sequenced in a study of OX40 agonist ivuxolimab in advanced cancers. Libraries were built with the immunoSEQ multiplex PCR assay. TCRdb's version of the immuneACCESS table is confined to in-frame rearrangements and falls short of the full clone set. An unresolved V gene accounts for under half of the shortfall where checked; the remainder is of unknown origin. The sample includes about 40,000 clones, with approximately 92% observed a single time. The biggest ten clones account for more than 9% of the sample. This sample comprised CD4+ or CD8+ T cells sorted from blood, obtained in a trial of the OX40 agonist ivuxolimab. These receptors came from an adult with an advanced solid tumor such as melanoma, head and neck, liver or kidney cancer.

The chain recombines TRBV10-2 with TRBJ1-6, with unresolved D. Between the trimmed V and J ends, which lost 11 bases and 5 bases, there was a span of 16 bases. The CDR3 is 14 residues long. Germline CDR1 WSHSY, CDR2 SAAADI. In DNA, the CDR3 is TGCGCCTCCTCAATGCAGTATAATAATTCACCCCTCCACTTT. Its protein product is CASSMQYNNSPLHF.

This clone came up a few times. V gene TRBV9 combines with J gene TRBJ2-2; D perhaps matches TRBD2 (5 bases). The CDR3 covers 15 residues. Trimming shortened V by 0 bases and J by 7 bases, and 13 bases separated the two germline ends. CDR1 is SGDLS and CDR2 is YYNGEE in the germline V gene. This chain's CDR3 is CASSVGLALGGELFF. The CDR3 DNA follows: TGTGCCAGCAGCGTAGGTCTAGCTCTAGGCGGGGAGCTGTTTTTT. The full variable domain, rest sourced from reference TRBV9 and TRBJ2-2, is DSGVTQTPKHLITATGQRVTLRCSPRSGDLSVYWYQQSLDQGLQFLIQYYNGEERAKGNILERFSAQQFPDLHSELNLSSLELGDSALYFCASSVGLALGGELFFGEGSRLTVL.